These T cell receptor beta chains were read from a single sample in a study of beta chain features in type 1 diabetes. Profiled with immunoSEQ multiplex PCR; TCRdb holds only in-frame clones, not every one. The table includes tens of thousands of clones, around three fifths detected once. Material for sequencing was Tregs from blood. The source is a woman under 30 in good health. CDR3s include the opening cysteine and the closing phenylalanine or tryptophan. A D gene is named only where the DNA matches it firmly. Some rows mark clone size as missing; the rest say once, few, many or name a class of expanded clone.

-,TRBV7-2,TRBJ2-1,-,CASRRVGPYNEQFF,TGTGCCAGCCGCCGGGTGGGGCCCTACAATGAGCAGTTCTTC
once,TRBV7-9,TRBJ1-1,-,CASSQGTVNTEAFF,TGTGCCAGCAGCCAGGGGACGGTGAACACTGAAGCTTTCTTT
few,TRBV2,TRBJ1-1,-,CASTLDSPEAFF,TGTGCCAGCACTCTAGACAGTCCAGAAGCTTTCTTT
-,TRBV2,TRBJ2-7,TRBD1,CANSPAGGSLTEQYF,TGTGCCAATTCCCCCGCAGGGGGATCCCTCACCGAGCAGTACTTC
few,TRBV25-1,TRBJ2-7,TRBD2,CASSVAGGKYEQYF,TGTGCCAGCAGTGTGGCCGGGGGGAAGTACGAGCAGTACTTC
-,TRBV30,TRBJ1-2,-,CAWSRGIGYGHTF,TGTGCCTGGAGTAGGGGAATTGGATATGGCCACACCTTC
few,TRBV19,TRBJ1-5,-,CASSGQRNQPQHF,TGTGCCAGTTCGGGACAACGCAATCAGCCCCAGCATTTT
few,TRBV7-2,TRBJ2-1,TRBD2,CASSLVWASGNYEQFF,TGTGCCAGCAGCTTAGTGTGGGCTAGCGGGAACTATGAGCAGTTCTTC
-,TRBV7-2,TRBJ2-5,TRBD2,CASRTSGPMAQYF,TGTGCCAGCAGGACTAGCGGGCCGATGGCCCAGTACTTC
-,TRBV19,TRBJ1-1,-,CASSIVKSGQAFF,TGTGCCAGTAGTATAGTGAAATCAGGGCAAGCTTTCTTT
-,TRBV6-5,TRBJ1-2,TRBD1,CASSATHTQGEYTF,TGTGCCAGCAGCGCAACCCACACACAGGGGGAGTACACCTTC
-,TRBV10-2,TRBJ1-1,TRBD1,CLSGGQGDTEAFF,TGCTTAAGTGGGGGACAGGGGGACACTGAAGCTTTCTTT
few,TRBV7-2,TRBJ1-2,-,CASSWAGYGYTF,TGTGCCAGCAGCTGGGCGGGCTATGGCTACACCTTC
few,TRBV7-2,TRBJ2-7,TRBD2,CASSLGGGPSRIEQYF,TGTGCCAGCAGCTTAGGCGGGGGGCCGTCCCGTATCGAGCAGTACTTC
-,TRBV5-1,TRBJ2-5,-,CASSLGQGGETQYF,TGCGCCAGCAGTCTCGGACAGGGAGGGGAGACCCAGTACTTC
-,TRBV7-2,TRBJ2-3,TRBD2,CASSFSLAGDTQYF,TGTGCCAGCAGCTTTAGCTTAGCGGGGGATACGCAGTATTTT
-,TRBV5-1,TRBJ2-3,-,CASSFLGPDTQYF,TGCGCCAGCAGCTTTTTGGGCCCAGATACGCAGTATTTT
-,TRBV11-2,TRBJ2-1,-,CASSLAGTYNEQFF,TGTGCCAGCAGCTTAGCGGGGACCTACAATGAGCAGTTCTTC
few,TRBV5-1,TRBJ2-6,-,CASLSGANVLTF,TGCGCCAGCCTCTCGGGGGCCAACGTCCTGACTTTC
-,TRBV6-5,TRBJ1-1,TRBD1,CASSPSTGQGTEAFF,TGTGCCAGCAGTCCCTCGACAGGGCAAGGGACTGAAGCTTTCTTT
-,TRBV5-1,TRBJ1-4,-,CASSLLGRDEKLFF,TGCGCCAGCAGCTTGCTGGGGCGCGATGAAAAACTGTTTTTT
-,TRBV9,TRBJ2-5,TRBD1,CASSVEPQGGTGGRGTQYF,TGTGCCAGCAGCGTAGAGCCCCAAGGGGGGACAGGTGGCCGGGGGACCCAGTACTTC
-,TRBV7-2,TRBJ2-5,-,CASSQGTEEETQYF,TGTGCCAGCAGCCAGGGAACAGAGGAAGAGACCCAGTACTTC
-,TRBV2,TRBJ1-2,TRBD1,CASRDRSIDGYTF,TGTGCCAGCAGGGACAGGTCGATCGATGGCTACACCTTC
few,TRBV7-2,TRBJ1-3,TRBD1,CASSPGTGGNTIYF,TGTGCCAGCAGCCCCGGGACAGGGGGAAACACCATATATTTT
few,TRBV5-1,TRBJ2-1,-,CASSSGSPNNEQFF,TGCGCCAGCAGCTCGGGGAGCCCAAACAATGAGCAGTTCTTC